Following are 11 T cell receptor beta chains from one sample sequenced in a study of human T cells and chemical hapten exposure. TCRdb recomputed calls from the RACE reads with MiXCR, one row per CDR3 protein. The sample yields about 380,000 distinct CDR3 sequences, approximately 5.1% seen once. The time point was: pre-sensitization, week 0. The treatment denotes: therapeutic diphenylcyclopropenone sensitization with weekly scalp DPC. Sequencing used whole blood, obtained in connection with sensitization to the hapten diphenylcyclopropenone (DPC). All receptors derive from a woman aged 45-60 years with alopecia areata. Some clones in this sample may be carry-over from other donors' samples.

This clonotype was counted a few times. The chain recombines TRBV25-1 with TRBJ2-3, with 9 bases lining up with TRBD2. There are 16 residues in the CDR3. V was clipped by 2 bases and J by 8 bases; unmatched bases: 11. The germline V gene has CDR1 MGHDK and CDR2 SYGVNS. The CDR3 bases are TGTGCCAGCAGTGAAGTCCGCGGGAGGGCCATGGCTACGCAGTATTTT. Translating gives CASSEVRGRAMATQYF.

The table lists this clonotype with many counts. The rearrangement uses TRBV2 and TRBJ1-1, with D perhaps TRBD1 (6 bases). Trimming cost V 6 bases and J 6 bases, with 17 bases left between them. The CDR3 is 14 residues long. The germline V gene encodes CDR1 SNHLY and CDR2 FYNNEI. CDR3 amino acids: CASRIEDSFSEAFF. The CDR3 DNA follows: TGTGCCAGCAGAATAGAGGACAGCTTCTCTGAAGCTTTCTTT.

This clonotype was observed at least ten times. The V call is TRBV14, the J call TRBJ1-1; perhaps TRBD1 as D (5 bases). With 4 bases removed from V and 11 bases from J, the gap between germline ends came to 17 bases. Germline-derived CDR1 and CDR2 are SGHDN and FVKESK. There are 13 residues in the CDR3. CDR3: CASSRELLGPAFF. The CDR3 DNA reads TGTGCCAGCAGCCGAGAACTTCTGGGGCCGGCTTTCTTT. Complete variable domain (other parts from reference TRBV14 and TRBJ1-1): EAGVTQFPSHSVIEKGQTVTLRCDPISGHDNLYWYRRVMGKEIKFLLHFVKESKQDESGMPNNRFLAERTGGTYSTLKVQPAELEDSGVYFCASSRELLGPAFFGQGTRLTVV.

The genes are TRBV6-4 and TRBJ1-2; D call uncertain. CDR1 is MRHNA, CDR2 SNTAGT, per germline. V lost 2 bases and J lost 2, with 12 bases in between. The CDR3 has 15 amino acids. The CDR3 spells CASSDGRAPNYGYTF. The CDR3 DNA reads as TGTGCCAGCAGTGACGGGAGGGCCCCAAACTATGGCTACACCTTC.

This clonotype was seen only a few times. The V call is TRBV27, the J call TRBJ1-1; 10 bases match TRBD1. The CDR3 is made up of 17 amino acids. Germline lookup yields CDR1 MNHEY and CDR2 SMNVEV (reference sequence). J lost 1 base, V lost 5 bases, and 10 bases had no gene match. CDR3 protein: CASSPFLRDRGNTEAFF. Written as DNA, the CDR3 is TGTGCCAGCAGTCCCTTCTTGCGGGACAGGGGGAACACTGAAGCTTTCTTT.

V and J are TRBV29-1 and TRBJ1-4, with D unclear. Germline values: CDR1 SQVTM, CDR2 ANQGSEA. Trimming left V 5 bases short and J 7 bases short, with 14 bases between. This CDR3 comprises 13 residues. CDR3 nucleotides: TGCAGCGTTCGGACTGATTCGGCTGAAAAACTGTTTTTT. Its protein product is CSVRTDSAEKLFF.

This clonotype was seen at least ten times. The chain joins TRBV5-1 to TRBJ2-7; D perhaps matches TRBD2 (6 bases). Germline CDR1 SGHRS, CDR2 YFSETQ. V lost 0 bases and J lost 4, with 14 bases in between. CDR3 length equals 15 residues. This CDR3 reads CASSLGGGAIYEQYF. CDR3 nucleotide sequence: TGCGCCAGCAGCTTGGGCGGCGGGGCGATTTACGAGCAGTACTTC.

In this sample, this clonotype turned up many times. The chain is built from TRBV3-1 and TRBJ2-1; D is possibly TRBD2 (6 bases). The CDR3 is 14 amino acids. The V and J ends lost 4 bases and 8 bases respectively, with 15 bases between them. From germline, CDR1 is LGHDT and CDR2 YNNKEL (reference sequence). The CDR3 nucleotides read TGTGCCAGCAGCCCCCATCGGAGGGCATATGAGCAGTTCTTC. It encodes CASSPHRRAYEQFF.

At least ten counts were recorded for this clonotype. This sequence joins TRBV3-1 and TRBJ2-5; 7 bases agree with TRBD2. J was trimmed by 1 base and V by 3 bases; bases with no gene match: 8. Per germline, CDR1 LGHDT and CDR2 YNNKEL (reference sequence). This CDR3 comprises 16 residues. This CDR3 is CASSQASGDLQETQYF. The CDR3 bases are TGTGCCAGCAGCCAGGCCAGCGGGGACCTCCAAGAGACCCAGTACTTC.

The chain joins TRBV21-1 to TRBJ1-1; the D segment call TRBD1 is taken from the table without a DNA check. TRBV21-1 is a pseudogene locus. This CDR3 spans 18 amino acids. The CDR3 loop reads CASSIDSGTGECGTEAFF. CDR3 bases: TGTGCCAGCAGCATAGATTCCGGGACAGGGGAATGTGGCACTGAAGCTTTCTTT.

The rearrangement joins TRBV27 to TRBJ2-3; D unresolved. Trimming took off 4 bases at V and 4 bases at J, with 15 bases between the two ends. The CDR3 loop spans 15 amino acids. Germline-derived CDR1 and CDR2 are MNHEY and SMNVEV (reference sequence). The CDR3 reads CASSWSTGLPDTQYF. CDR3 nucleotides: TGTGCCAGCAGTTGGTCGACGGGCCTCCCAGATACGCAGTATTTT.